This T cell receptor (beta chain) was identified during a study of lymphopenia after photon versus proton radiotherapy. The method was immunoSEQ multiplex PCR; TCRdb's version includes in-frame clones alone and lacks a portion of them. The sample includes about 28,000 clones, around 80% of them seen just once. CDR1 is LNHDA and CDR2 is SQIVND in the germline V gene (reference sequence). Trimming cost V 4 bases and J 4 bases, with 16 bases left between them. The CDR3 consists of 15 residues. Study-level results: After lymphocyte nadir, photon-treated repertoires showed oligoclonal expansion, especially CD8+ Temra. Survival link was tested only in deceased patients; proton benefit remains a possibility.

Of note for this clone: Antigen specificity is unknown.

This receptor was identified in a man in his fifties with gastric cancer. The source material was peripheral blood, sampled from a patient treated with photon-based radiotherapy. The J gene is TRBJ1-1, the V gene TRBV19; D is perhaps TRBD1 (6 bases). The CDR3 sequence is CASSKPRGVGTEAFF. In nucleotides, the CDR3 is TGTGCCAGTAGTAAACCCAGGGGTGTAGGCACTGAAGCTTTCTTT.